The rows below give T cell receptor beta chains drawn from one sample of a study of CD4 T cells in relation to SARS-CoV-2 and coronaviruses. No cognate antigen is known for these TCRs. Clones were read by immunoSEQ multiplex PCR, and TCRdb kept only the in-frame ones, dropping some. Of around 16,000 clones listed, roughly 80% are singletons. The sample was CD4+ T cells from PBMCs, cultured in vitro. The receptors shown here come from a human donor in good health. Both conserved end residues are part of each CDR3. A D gene is named only where the DNA matches it firmly. Clone size is not always given. Where it is, it says once, few, many or a class for expanded clones.

v_gene	j_gene	d_gene	abundance	CDR3nt	CDR3aa
TRBV7-9	TRBJ2-2	.	.	TGTGCCAGCAGCTCCGTCAACCACGCGAACACCGGGGAGCTGTTTTTT	CASSSVNHANTGELFF
TRBV10-3	TRBJ2-5	TRBD1	.	TGTGCCATCAGTCAGTCTCTAGGACAGGGGGCGAGAGAGACCCAGTACTTC	CAISQSLGQGARETQYF
TRBV5-8	TRBJ1-6	TRBD1	few	TGTGCCAGCAGTCGAGAGGGACAGCTGGATAATTCACCCCTCCACTTT	CASSREGQLDNSPLHF
TRBV7-9	TRBJ1-1	.	once	TGTGCCAGCAGCAACGAGGGGAACACTGAAGCTTTCTTT	CASSNEGNTEAFF
TRBV15	TRBJ1-5	.	few	TGTGCCACCAGCAGAGTGGCGGGGGGAGAGCCCCAGCATTTT	CATSRVAGGEPQHF
TRBV19	TRBJ1-5	TRBD1	.	TGTGCCAGTAGTGGAACAGGGGTGCAGCCCCAGCATTTT	CASSGTGVQPQHF
TRBV7-8	TRBJ2-1	.	.	TGTGCCAGCAGCTCCCAGGAAGTACGCCACAATGAGCAGTTCTTC	CASSSQEVRHNEQFF
TRBV5-4	TRBJ2-5	.	.	TGTGCCAGCAGCTTAGATGTGGAGACCCAGTACTTC	CASSLDVETQYF
TRBV20-1	TRBJ2-7	TRBD2	.	TGCAGTGCTAGTTCCCTGACTAGCGGGAGGGCCTTCTCCTACGAGCAGTACTTC	CSASSLTSGRAFSYEQYF
TRBV5-5	TRBJ2-7	.	.	TGTGCCAGCAGCTTGGTAGGGTACGAGCAGTACTTC	CASSLVGYEQYF
TRBV5-5	TRBJ2-1	.	once	TGTGCCAGCAGCCTAGCTATGACGGGATTCGATGAGCAGTTCTTC	CASSLAMTGFDEQFF
TRBV5-5	TRBJ2-7	TRBD2	once	TGTGCCAGCAGCTTAATCGCGGGACTAGCGGGACTCTACGAGCAGTACTTC	CASSLIAGLAGLYEQYF
TRBV24-1	TRBJ1-5	TRBD1	few	TGTGCCACCAGTGCCGCGGGACAGGGGGGTAGACAGCCCCAGCATTTT	CATSAAGQGGRQPQHF
TRBV15	TRBJ1-5	.	.	TGTGCCACCAGCATGGGACGGAGCAATCAGCCCCAGCATTTT	CATSMGRSNQPQHF
TRBV24-1	TRBJ2-1	.	.	TGTGCCACCAGTGACCGACGACTAGGGAGCTCCTACAATGAGCAGTTCTTC	CATSDRRLGSSYNEQFF
TRBV5-1	TRBJ1-1	.	once	TGCGCCAGCAGATCGACAGGCGGCACTGAAGCTTTCTTT	CASRSTGGTEAFF
TRBV19	TRBJ1-2	.	few	TGTGCCAGTAGTACGGACAGTAGATATGGCTACACCTTC	CASSTDSRYGYTF
TRBV21-1	TRBJ2-6	.	.	TGTGCCAGCACTCCGAGGGCCAGGGAGGGCTCTGGGGCCAACGTCCTGACTTTC	CASTPRAREGSGANVLTF
TRBV5-6	TRBJ2-1	.	few	TGTGCCAGCAGCTGGGGACGTGAGCAGTTCTTC	CASSWGREQFF
TRBV6-1	TRBJ1-6	TRBD1	.	TGTGCCAGCAGTGAAGCAGGGGGCTCCTCACCCCTCCACTTT	CASSEAGGSSPLHF
TRBV30	TRBJ1-2	.	few	TGTGCCTGGAGTGTGGTGGGGAGTGGAGGCTACACCTTC	CAWSVVGSGGYTF
TRBV20-1	TRBJ2-7	.	.	TGCAGTGCTAGTGTCATTATGAGCTCCTACGAGCAGTACTTC	CSASVIMSSYEQYF
TRBV7-9	TRBJ2-7	.	.	TGTGCCAGCAGCTCCGTGACAGGATACTTACGAGCATGGCAGTACTTC	CASSSVTGYLRAWQYF
TRBV6-5	TRBJ2-3	.	.	TGTGCCAGCAGTTACAGGTCCGGGGGGCTTACAGATACGCAGTATTTT	CASSYRSGGLTDTQYF
TRBV7-3	TRBJ2-2	.	few	TGTGCCAGCAGCCCCGGGTCTTCCGGGGAGCTGTTTTTT	CASSPGSSGELFF
TRBV5-1	TRBJ2-6	.	.	TGCGCCAGCAGCTTGGCCGTCAGCTCTGGGGCCAACGTCCTGACTTTC	CASSLAVSSGANVLTF
TRBV5-5	TRBJ2-5	.	.	TGTGCCAGCAGCTTGTCTTCTTTGGGGAACCAAGAGACCCAGTACTTC	CASSLSSLGNQETQYF
TRBV20-1	TRBJ2-1	.	.	TGCAGTGCTAGTTGGGGGACCAACAATGAGCAGTTCTTC	CSASWGTNNEQFF
TRBV10-2	TRBJ2-1	.	.	TGCGCCAGCAGTGAGGTGTACAATGAGCAGTTCTTC	CASSEVYNEQFF
TRBV27	TRBJ2-1	TRBD2	.	TGTGCCAGCAGAATAGCGGGAGGGCCTGCGCATGAGCAGTTCTTC	CASRIAGGPAHEQFF
TRBV24-1	TRBJ1-5	.	.	TGTGCCACCAGTGACTCCGTTTCGGTTCAGCCCCAGCATTTT	CATSDSVSVQPQHF
TRBV12-3/TRBV12-4	TRBJ1-3	.	few	TGTGCCAGCAGTTGGAGCTCTGGAAACACCATATATTTT	CASSWSSGNTIYF
TRBV9	TRBJ2-5	.	.	TGTGCCAGCAGCGTAGAGGGAGAGACCCAGTACTTC	CASSVEGETQYF
TRBV30	TRBJ2-3	.	.	TGTGCCTGGAGTACCAAGGGTCAAGGCGGAGATACGCAGTATTTT	CAWSTKGQGGDTQYF
TRBV4-2	TRBJ2-1	.	.	TGTGCCAGCAGCCAACTCGGGACGGACAATGAGCAGTTCTTC	CASSQLGTDNEQFF
TRBV6-2/TRBV6-3	TRBJ2-1	TRBD2	.	TGTGCCAGCAGTCAAAAAGGCGCGGGAGGAGGAAATGAGCAGTTCTTC	CASSQKGAGGGNEQFF
TRBV19	TRBJ1-2	.	.	TGTGCCAGTTCGGGGGCTCCTCTGGAGCCTAACTATGGCTACACCTTC	CASSGAPLEPNYGYTF
TRBV27	TRBJ2-7	TRBD1	.	TGTGCCAGCAGTTTTTTCGGACAGGGGGCCTACGAGCAGTACTTC	CASSFFGQGAYEQYF
TRBV30	TRBJ1-5	TRBD1	few	TGTGCCTGGAGCACCGGGACAGGGGTTGGACAGCCCCAGCATTTT	CAWSTGTGVGQPQHF
TRBV5-1	TRBJ1-5	.	.	TGCGCCAGCAGCTCGGACGGGGGCGGCAATCAGCCCCAGCATTTT	CASSSDGGGNQPQHF
TRBV5-1	TRBJ2-2	.	few	TGCGCCAGCAGCTTGGCGGTCCTCGGGGAGCTGTTTTTT	CASSLAVLGELFF
TRBV5-4	TRBJ2-5	.	once	TGTGCCAGCAGCTTGGCCCATGAGACCCAGTACTTC	CASSLAHETQYF
TRBV9	TRBJ1-3	TRBD1	.	TGTGCCAGCAGCGCCCGAGCTGGGGTCCCGGGACAGGGGGCTTCCTCTGGAAACACCATATATTTT	CASSARAGVPGQGASSGNTIYF
TRBV6-6	TRBJ2-7	TRBD2	.	TGTGCCAGCAATCATCCGGGACTAGGATTTGACGAGCAGTACTTC	CASNHPGLGFDEQYF
TRBV24-1	TRBJ2-3	TRBD2	.	TGTGCCACCAGTGATTCCAGCGGGATTTCCACAGATACGCAGTATTTT	CATSDSSGISTDTQYF
TRBV7-9	TRBJ1-2	.	.	TGTGCCAGCAGCTTAGGTGGGACTTTACTCTCCTTC	CASSLGGTLLSF
TRBV5-5	TRBJ1-2	TRBD1	.	TGTGCCAGCAGCCCCGATCCCCCGGGACAGGGTATCTTGCCGTACTATGGCTACACCTTC	CASSPDPPGQGILPYYGYTF
TRBV6-5	TRBJ1-1	.	once	TGTGCCAGCAGTCCTTGGGGGAACACTGAAGCTTTCTTT	CASSPWGNTEAFF
TRBV27	TRBJ2-7	TRBD2	few	TGTGCCAGCAGTTTAAAGGGGACTAGCGGAAACCCCTACGAGCAGTACTTC	CASSLKGTSGNPYEQYF